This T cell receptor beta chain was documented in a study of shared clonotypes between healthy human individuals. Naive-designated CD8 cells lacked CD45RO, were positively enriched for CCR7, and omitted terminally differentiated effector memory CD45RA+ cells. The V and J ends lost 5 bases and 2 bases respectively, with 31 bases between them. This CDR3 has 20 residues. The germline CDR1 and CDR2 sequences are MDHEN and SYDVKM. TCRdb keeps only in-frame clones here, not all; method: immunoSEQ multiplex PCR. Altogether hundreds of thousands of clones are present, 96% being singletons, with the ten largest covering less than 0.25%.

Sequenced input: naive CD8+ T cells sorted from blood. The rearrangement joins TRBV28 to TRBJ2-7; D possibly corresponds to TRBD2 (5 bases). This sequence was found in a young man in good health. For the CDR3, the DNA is TGTGCCAGCAGTCCATTAGGCATCGGACCTTTTACCGGGATACCCTACGAGCAGTACTTC. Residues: CASSPLGIGPFTGIPYEQYF.